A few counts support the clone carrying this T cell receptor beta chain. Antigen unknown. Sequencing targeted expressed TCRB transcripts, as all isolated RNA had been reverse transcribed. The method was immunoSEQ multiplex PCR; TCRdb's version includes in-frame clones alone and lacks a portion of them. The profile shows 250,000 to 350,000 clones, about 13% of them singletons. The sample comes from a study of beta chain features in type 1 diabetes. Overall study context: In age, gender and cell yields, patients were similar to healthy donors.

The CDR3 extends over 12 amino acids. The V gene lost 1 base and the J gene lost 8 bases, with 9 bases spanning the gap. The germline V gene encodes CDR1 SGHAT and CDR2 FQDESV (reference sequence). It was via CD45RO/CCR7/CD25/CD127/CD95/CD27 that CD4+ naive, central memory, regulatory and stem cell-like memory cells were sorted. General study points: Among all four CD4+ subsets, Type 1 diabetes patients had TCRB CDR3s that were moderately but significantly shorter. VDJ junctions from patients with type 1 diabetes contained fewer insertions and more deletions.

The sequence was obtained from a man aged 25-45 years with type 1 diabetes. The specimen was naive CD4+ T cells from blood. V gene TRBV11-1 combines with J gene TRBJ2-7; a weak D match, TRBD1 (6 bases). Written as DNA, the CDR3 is TGTGCCAGCAGCTTAGAACAGGGCAAGCAGTACTTC. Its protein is CASSLEQGKQYF.